This TCR beta chain was sequenced for a study of T cell responses to AZD1222 COVID-19 vaccine. Study summary: Pooled in the analysis were second doses at about 4 or about 12 weeks.

Study-level results: Following two doses of AZD1222, Spike-specific TCR breadth and depth rose. Samples come after the peak T cell response, not at day 14. Females outnumbered males among donors, who were mostly white British; clonal diversity was possibly underestimated.

A remark on this clone: What it binds is not known.

Profiling relied on immunoSEQ multiplex PCR, and the TCRdb table lists in-frame clones only, not all of them. The table has approximately 110,000 clones, 80% to 85% seen once. Germline V gene lookup returns CDR1 ENHRY and CDR2 SYGVKD. CDR3 size: 15 residues. V lost 5 bases and J lost 2; bases outside the gene matches: 5. This chain links TRBV10-3 with TRBJ2-3; 9 nucleotides agree with TRBD2. Specimen: peripheral blood, collected on day 0 of AZD1222 vaccination. This TCR derives from an adult in good health. The CDR3 DNA follows: TGTGCCATCAGTAGGTCTAGCGGGGCCACAGATACGCAGTATTTT. Its protein product is CAISRSSGATDTQYF.